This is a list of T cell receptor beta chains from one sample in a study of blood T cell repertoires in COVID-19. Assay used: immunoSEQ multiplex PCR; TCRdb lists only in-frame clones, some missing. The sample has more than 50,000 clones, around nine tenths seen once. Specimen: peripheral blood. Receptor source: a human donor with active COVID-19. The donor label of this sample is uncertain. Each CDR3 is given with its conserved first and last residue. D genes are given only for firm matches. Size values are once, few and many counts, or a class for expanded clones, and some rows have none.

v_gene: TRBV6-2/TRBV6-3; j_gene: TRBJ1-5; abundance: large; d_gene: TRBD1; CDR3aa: CASSAGQGASGPQHF; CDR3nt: TGTGCCAGCAGCGCCGGACAGGGGGCCTCAGGGCCCCAGCATTTT
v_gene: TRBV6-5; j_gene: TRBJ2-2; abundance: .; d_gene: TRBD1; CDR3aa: CASSFQGATGELFF; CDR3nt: TGTGCCAGCAGTTTTCAGGGGGCGACCGGGGAGCTGTTTTTT
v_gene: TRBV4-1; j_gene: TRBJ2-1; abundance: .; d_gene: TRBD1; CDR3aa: CASSGQGSLLVDEQFF; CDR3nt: TGCGCCAGCAGCGGACAGGGGTCTCTCCTTGTGGATGAGCAGTTCTTC
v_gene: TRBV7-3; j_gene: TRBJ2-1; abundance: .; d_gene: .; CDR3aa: CASSPLSSRVKQNEQFF; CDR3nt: TGTGCCAGCAGCCCGCTTTCCTCCAGGGTCAAGCAAAATGAGCAGTTCTTC
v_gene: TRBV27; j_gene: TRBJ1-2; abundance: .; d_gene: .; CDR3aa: CASSRGGGGNGYTF; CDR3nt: TGTGCCAGCAGCCGGGGGGGCGGGGGGAATGGCTACACCTTC
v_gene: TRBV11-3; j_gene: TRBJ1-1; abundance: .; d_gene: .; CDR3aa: CASSFGGMGNTEAFF; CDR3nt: TGTGCCAGCAGCTTTGGCGGGATGGGGAACACTGAAGCTTTCTTT
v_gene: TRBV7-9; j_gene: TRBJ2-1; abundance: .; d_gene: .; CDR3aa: CASSDTPGQFF; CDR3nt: TGTGCCAGCAGCGACACCCCAGGCCAGTTCTTC
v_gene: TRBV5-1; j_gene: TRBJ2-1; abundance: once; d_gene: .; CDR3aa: CASSLEIKGLNEQFF; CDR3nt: TGCGCCAGCAGCTTGGAAATTAAGGGGCTAAATGAGCAGTTCTTC
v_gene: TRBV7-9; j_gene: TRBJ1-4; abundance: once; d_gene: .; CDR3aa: CASSPLTRGGSGEKLFF; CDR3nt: TGTGCCAGCAGTCCCCTCACCCGTGGGGGCAGTGGTGAAAAACTGTTTTTT
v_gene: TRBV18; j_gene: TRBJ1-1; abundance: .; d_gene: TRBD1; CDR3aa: CASSGDRNTEAFF; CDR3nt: TGTGCCAGCTCAGGGGACAGGAACACTGAAGCTTTCTTT
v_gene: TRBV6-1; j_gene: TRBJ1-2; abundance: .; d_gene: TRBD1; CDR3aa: CASSELTGAGYGYTF; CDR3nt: TGTGCCAGCAGTGAGTTAACAGGGGCGGGCTATGGCTACACCTTC
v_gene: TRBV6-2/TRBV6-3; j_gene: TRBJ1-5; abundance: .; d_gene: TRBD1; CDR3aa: CASSYSTITGEPQHF; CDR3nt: TGTGCCAGCAGTTACTCCACAATCACAGGGGAGCCCCAGCATTTT
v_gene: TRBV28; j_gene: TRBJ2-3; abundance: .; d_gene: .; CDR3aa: CASSVGQPTDTQYF; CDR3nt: TGTGCCAGCAGTGTTGGACAGCCCACAGATACGCAGTATTTT
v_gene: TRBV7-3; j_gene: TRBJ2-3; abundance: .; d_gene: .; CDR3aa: CASSLISGTDTQYF; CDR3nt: TGTGCCAGCAGCTTAATTAGCGGCACAGATACGCAGTATTTT
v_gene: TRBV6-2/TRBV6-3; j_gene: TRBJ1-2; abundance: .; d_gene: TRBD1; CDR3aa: CASSYGTGSGYTF; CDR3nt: TGTGCCAGCAGTTACGGGACAGGGAGCGGCTACACCTTC
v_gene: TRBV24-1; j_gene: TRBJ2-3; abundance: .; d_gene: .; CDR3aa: CATSDSPGDTQYF; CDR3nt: TGTGCCACCAGTGATTCCCCGGGGGATACGCAGTATTTT
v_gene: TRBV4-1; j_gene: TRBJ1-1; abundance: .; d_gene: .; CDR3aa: CASSHGHEMNTEAFF; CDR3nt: TGCGCCAGCAGCCATGGGCATGAAATGAACACTGAAGCTTTCTTT
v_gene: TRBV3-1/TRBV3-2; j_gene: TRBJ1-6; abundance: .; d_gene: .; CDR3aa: CASSPRAGAYNSPLHF; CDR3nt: TGTGCCAGCAGCCCCCGGGCAGGGGCCTATAATTCACCCCTCCACTTT
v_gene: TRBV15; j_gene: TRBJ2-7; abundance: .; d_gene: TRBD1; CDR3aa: CATSRARDSPYEQYF; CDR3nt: TGTGCCACCAGCAGAGCGAGGGACAGTCCCTACGAGCAGTACTTC
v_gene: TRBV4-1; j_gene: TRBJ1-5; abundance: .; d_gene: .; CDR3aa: CASSLHEGNQPQHF; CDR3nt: TGCGCCAGCAGCCTACACGAGGGCAATCAGCCCCAGCATTTT
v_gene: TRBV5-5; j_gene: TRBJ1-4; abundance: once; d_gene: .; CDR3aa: CASSLDQGATNEKLFF; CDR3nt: TGTGCCAGCAGCTTGGACCAGGGCGCTACTAATGAAAAACTGTTTTTT